This TCR beta chain comes out of a study of regulatory T cells in long-lasting Graves disease. Described time point: newly diagnosed GD, antithyroid drugs for less than 3 months. PBMC RNA served as the TCR library source. This clonotype appeared many times. With iRepertoire HTBI primers and Arm-PCR of CDR3 regions, TCR beta libraries were built. MiXCR was run by TCRdb on the multiplex PCR reads, yielding one entry per CDR3 protein. Here the sample spans some 240,000 distinct CDR3 sequences, about 19% being singletons. CDR3 length: 13 residues. Per the germline V gene, CDR1 is DFQATT and CDR2 is SNEGSKA (reference sequence). Trimming took off 3 bases at V and 6 bases at J, with 12 bases between the two ends. These data are also associated with another study on T cells in Graves' hyperthyroidism and ophthalmopathy.

V gene TRBV20-1 combines with J gene TRBJ2-4; D not certain. This specimen consisted of peripheral blood mononuclear cells (PBMCs), obtained at new diagnosis, from a patient treated with antithyroid drugs. The TCR was taken from a woman between 25 and 40 years old with Graves disease. The CDR3 DNA reads TGCAGTGCTAGGAAGGGAATAGTAAACATTCAGTACTTC. Its protein is CSARKGIVNIQYF.